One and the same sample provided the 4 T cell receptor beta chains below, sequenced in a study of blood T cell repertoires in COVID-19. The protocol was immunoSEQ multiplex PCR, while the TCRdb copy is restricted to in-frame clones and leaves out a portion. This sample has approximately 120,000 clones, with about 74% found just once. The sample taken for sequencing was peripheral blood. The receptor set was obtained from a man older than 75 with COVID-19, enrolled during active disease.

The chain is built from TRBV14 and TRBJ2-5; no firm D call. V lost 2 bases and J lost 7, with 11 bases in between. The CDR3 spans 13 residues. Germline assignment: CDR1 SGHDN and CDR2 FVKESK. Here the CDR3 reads CASSQQEGATQYF. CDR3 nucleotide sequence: TGTGCCAGCAGCCAACAAGAAGGAGCGACCCAGTACTTC.

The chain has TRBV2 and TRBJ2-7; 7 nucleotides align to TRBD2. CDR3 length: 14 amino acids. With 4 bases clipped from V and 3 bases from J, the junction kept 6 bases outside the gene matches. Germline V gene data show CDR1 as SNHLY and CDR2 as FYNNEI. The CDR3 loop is CASSASLADYEQYF. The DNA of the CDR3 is TGTGCCAGCAGTGCTTCCCTAGCGGACTACGAGCAGTACTTC.

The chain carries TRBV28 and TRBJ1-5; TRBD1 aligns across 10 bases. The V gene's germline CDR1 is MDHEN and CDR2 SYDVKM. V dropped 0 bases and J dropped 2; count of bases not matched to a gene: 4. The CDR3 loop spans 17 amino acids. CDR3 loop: CASSLWGGTGGNQPQHF. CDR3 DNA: TGTGCCAGCAGTTTATGGGGGGGGACAGGGGGCAATCAGCCCCAGCATTTT. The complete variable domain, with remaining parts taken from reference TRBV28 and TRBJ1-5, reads DVKVTQSSRYLVKRTGEKVFLECVQDMDHENMFWYRQDPGLGLRLIYFSYDVKMKEKGDIPEGYSVSREKKERFSLILESASTNQTSMYLCASSLWGGTGGNQPQHFGDGTRLSIL.

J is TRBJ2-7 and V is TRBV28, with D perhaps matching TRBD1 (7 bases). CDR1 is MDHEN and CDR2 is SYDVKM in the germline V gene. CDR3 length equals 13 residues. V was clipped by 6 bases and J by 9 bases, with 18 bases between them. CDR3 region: CASRPPGGGRQYF. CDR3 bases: TGTGCCAGCAGGCCGCCAGGGGGAGGAAGGCAGTACTTC.